The clone carrying this T cell receptor beta chain was picked up a small number of times. As yet, its antigen is unknown. The sample belongs to a study of beta chain features in type 1 diabetes. One heparinised blood draw averaging around 100 mL was given by each donor. This CDR3 contains 16 residues. The V gene's germline CDR1 is SGHNT and CDR2 YYREEE (reference sequence). V shed 6 bases, J shed 5 bases, and the junction held 12 bases outside the gene matches. The investigators reverse transcribed all of the isolated RNA, so they sequenced expressed TCRB transcripts. Libraries were prepared by immunoSEQ multiplex PCR; TCRdb keeps only in-frame clonotypes and omits some of them. The sample consists of a few hundred thousand clones, around an eighth of them appearing once. Study-level results: Moderate yet significant TCRB CDR3 shortening was seen in Type 1 diabetes patients in all four CD4+ subsets.

The clonotype was recovered from a woman younger than 35 with type 1 diabetes. Sequenced: naive CD4+ T cells from blood. The J gene is TRBJ2-1, the V gene TRBV5-4; TRBD2 matches 9 bases. CDR3 loop: CASTSQRGASDNEQFF. The CDR3 region has the DNA TGTGCCAGCACCTCGCAGCGGGGGGCCTCGGACAATGAGCAGTTCTTC.